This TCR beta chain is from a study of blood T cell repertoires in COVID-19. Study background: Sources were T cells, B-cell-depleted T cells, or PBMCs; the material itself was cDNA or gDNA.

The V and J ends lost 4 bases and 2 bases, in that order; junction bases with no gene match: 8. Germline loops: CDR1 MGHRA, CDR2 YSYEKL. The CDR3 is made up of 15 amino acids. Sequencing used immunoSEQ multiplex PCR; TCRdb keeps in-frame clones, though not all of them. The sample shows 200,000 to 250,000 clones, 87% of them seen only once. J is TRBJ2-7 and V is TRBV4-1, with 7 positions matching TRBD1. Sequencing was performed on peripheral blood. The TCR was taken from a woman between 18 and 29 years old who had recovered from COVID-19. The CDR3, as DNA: TGCGCCAGCAGCCCCCTGGGACAGAAAACCTACGAGCAGTACTTC. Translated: CASSPLGQKTYEQYF.